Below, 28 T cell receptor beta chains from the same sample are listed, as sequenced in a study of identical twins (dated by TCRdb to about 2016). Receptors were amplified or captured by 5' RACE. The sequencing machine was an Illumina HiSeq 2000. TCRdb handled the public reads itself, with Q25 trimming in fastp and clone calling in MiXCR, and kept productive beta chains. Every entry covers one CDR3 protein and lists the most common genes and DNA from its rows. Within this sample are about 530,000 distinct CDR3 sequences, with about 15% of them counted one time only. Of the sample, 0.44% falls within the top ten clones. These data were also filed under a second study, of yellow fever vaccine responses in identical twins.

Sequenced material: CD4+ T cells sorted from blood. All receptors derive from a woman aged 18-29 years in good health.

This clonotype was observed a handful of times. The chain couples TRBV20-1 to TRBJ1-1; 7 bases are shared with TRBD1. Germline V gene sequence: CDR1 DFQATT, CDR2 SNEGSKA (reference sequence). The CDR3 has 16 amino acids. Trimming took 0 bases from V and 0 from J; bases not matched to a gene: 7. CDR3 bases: TGCAGTGCTAGAGATGGGACCGGGACAGTGAACACTGAAGCTTTCTTT. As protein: CSARDGTGTVNTEAFF.

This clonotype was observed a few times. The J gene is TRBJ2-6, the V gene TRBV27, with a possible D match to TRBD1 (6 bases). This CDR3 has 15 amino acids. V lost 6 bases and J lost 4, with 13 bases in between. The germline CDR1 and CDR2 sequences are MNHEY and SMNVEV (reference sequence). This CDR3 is CASRTQGSGANVLTF. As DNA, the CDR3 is TGTGCCAGCAGAACACAGGGATCCGGGGCCAACGTCCTGACTTTC. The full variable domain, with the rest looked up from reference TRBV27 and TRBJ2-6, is EAQVTQNPRYLITVTGKKLTVTCSQNMNHEYMSWYRQDPGLGLRQIYYSMNVEVTDKGDVPEGYKVSRKEKRNFPLILESPSPNQTSLYFCASRTQGSGANVLTFGAGSRLTVL.

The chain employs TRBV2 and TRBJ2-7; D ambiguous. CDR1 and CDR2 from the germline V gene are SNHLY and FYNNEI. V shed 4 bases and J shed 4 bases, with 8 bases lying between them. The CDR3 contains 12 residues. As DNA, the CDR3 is TGTGCCAGCAGTGTGACTGAGTACGAGCAGTACTTC. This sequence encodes CASSVTEYEQYF.

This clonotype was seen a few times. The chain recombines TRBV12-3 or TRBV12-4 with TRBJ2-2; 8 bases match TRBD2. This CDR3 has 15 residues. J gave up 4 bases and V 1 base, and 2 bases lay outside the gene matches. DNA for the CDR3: TGTGCCAGCAGTTTAGTAGCGGGAAGCACCGGGGAGCTGTTTTTT. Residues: CASSLVAGSTGELFF.

CDR3 coding DNA: TGTGCCAGCAGTTACTTGGGGGTAGCGGGGGCCCTTAGCACAGATACGCAGTATTTT. It yields the protein CASSYLGVAGALSTDTQYF. The rearrangement joins TRBV6-5 to TRBJ2-3, with TRBD2 identical over 9 bases. V lost 1 base to trimming and J lost 0 bases; unmatched junction nucleotides: 11. This CDR3 has 19 amino acids. CDR1 MNHEY and CDR2 SVGAGI come from the germline V gene.

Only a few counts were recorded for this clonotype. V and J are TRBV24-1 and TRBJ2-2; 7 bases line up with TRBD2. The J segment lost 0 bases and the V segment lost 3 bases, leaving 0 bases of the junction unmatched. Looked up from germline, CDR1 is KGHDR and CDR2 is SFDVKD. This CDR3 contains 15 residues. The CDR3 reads CATSDRGANTGELFF. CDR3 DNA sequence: TGTGCCACCAGTGATCGGGGGGCGAACACCGGGGAGCTGTTTTTT.

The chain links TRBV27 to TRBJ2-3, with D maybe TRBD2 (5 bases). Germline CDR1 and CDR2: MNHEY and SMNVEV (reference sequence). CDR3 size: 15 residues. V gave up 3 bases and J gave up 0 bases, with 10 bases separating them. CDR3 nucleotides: TGTGCCAGCAGTTTTTGGACTTCTAGCACAGATACGCAGTATTTT. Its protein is CASSFWTSSTDTQYF.

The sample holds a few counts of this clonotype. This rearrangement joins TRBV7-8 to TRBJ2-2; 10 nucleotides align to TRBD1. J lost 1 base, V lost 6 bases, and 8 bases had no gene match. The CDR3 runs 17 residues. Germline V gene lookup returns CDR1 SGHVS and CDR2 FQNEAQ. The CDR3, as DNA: TGTGCCAGCAGGAATTGGGACAGGGGATTGAACACCGGGGAGCTGTTTTTT. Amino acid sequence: CASRNWDRGLNTGELFF. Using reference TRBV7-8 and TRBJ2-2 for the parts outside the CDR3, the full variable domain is GAGVSQSPRYKVAKRGQDVALRCDPISGHVSLFWYQQALGQGPEFLTYFQNEAQLDKSGLPSDRFFAERPEGSVSTLKIQRTQQEDSAVYLCASRNWDRGLNTGELFFGEGSRLTVL.

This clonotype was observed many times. In DNA, the CDR3 is TGTGCCAGCAGTCCTACTAGCGGGGGGTACACCGGGGAGCTGTTTTTT. This sequence encodes CASSPTSGGYTGELFF. This chain links TRBV12-3 or TRBV12-4 with TRBJ2-2; 12 nucleotides line up with TRBD2. V shed 5 bases, J shed 3 bases, and the junction held 4 bases outside the gene matches. CDR3 length: 16 amino acids.

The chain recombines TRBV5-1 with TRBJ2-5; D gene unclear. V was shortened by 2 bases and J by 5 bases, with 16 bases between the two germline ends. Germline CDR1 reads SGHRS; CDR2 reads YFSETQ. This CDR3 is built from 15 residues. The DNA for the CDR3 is TGCGCCAGCAGCTTCGACCGCCCCTTGGAGGAGACCCAGTACTTC. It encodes CASSFDRPLEETQYF.

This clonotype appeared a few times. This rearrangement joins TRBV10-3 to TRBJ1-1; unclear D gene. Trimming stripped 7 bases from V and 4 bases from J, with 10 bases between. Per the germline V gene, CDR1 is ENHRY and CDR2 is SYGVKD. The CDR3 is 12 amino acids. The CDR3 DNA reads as TGTGCCATCAATGGGGATGGCACTGAAGCTTTCTTT. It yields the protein CAINGDGTEAFF.

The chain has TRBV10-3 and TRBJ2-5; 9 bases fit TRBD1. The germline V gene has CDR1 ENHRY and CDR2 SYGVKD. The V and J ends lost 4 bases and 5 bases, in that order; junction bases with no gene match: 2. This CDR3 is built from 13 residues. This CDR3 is CAISGGTGETQYF. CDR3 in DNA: TGTGCCATCAGTGGAGGGACAGGGGAGACCCAGTACTTC.

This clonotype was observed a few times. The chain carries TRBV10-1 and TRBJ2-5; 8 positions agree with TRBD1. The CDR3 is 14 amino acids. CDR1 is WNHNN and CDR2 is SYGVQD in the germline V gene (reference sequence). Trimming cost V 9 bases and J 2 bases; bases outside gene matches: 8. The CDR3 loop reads CARRPGTGQETQYF. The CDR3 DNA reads TGCGCCAGGAGACCTGGGACAGGACAAGAGACCCAGTACTTC.

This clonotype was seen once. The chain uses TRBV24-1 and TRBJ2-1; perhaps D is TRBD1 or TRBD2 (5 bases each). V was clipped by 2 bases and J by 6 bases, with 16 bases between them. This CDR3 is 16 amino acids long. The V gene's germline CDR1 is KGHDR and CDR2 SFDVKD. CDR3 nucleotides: TGTGCCACCAGTGATTCGTCCCGGGACGGTCGCAATGAGCAGTTCTTC. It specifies CATSDSSRDGRNEQFF.

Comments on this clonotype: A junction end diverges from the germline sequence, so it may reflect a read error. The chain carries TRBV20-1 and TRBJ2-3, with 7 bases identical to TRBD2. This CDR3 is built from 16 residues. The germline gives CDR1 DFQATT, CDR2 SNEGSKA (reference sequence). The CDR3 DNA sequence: TGCTGTGCTAGAGATGGGCTAGCGGAGAACACAGATACGCAGTATTTT. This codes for CCARDGLAENTDTQYF.

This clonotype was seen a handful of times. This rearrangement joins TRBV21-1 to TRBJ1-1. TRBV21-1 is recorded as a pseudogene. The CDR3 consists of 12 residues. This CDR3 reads CASSKGPTEAFF. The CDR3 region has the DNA TGTGCCAGCAGCAAAGGGCCCACTGAAGCTTTCTTT.

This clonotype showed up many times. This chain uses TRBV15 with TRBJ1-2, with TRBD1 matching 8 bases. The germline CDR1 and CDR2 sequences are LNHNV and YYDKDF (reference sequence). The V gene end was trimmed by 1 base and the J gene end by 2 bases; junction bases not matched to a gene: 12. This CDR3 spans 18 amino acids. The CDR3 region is CATSRAWGPDRANYGYTF. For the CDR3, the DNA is TGTGCCACCAGCAGAGCTTGGGGGCCGGACAGGGCGAACTATGGCTACACCTTC.

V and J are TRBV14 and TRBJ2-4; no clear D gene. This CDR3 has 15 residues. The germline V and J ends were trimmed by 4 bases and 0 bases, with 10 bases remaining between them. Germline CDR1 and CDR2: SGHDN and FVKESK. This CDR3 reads CASSLTTLAKNIQYF. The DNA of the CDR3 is TGTGCCAGCAGCCTAACAACGCTAGCCAAAAACATTCAGTACTTC.

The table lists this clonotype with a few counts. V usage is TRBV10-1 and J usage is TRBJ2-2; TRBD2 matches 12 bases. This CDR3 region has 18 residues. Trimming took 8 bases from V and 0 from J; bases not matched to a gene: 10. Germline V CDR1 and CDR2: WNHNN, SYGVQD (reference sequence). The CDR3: CASRPDGTSGPNTGELFF. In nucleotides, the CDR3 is TGCGCCAGCCGACCCGACGGGACTAGCGGGCCGAACACCGGGGAGCTGTTTTTT.

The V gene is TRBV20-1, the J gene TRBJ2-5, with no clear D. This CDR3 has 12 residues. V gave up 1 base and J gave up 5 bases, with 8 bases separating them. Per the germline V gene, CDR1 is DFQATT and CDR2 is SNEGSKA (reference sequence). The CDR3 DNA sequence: TGCAGTGCTAGAGGATATCCCGAGACCCAGTACTTC. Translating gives CSARGYPETQYF.

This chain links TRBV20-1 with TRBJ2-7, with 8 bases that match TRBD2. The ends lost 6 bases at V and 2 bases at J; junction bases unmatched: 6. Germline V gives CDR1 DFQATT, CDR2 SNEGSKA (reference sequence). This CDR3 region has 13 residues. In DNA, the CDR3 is TGCAGTGCGTGGCGGGAGGACGCCTACGAGCAGTACTTC. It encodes CSAWREDAYEQYF.

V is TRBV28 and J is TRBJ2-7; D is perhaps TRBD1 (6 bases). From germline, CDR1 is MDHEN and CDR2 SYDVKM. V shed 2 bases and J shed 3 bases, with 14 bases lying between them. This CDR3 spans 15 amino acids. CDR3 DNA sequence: TGTGCCAGCAGTTTAGTCAGGGGCGCGGGCTACGAGCAGTACTTC. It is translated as CASSLVRGAGYEQYF. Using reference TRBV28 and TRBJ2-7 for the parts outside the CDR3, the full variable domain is DVKVTQSSRYLVKRTGEKVFLECVQDMDHENMFWYRQDPGLGLRLIYFSYDVKMKEKGDIPEGYSVSREKKERFSLILESASTNQTSMYLCASSLVRGAGYEQYFGPGTRLTVT.

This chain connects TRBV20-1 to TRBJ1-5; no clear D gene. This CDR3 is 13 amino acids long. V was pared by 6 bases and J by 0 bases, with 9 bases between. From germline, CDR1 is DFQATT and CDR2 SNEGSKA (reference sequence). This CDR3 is CSALDVSNQPQHF. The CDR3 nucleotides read TGCAGTGCGTTGGACGTTAGCAATCAGCCCCAGCATTTT.

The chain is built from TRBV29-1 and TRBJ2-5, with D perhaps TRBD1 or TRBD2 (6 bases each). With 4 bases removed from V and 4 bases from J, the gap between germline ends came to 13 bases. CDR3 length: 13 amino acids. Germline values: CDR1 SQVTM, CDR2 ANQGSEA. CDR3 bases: TGCAGCGTTGGCCCGGGGGCCCGAGAGACCCAGTACTTC. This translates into CSVGPGARETQYF.

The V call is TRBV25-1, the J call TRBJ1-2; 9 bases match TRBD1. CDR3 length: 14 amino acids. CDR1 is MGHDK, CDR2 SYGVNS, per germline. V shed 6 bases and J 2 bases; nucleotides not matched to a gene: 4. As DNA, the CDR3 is TGTGCCAGCAGCGGGACAGGGACCAACTATGGCTACACCTTC. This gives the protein CASSGTGTNYGYTF.

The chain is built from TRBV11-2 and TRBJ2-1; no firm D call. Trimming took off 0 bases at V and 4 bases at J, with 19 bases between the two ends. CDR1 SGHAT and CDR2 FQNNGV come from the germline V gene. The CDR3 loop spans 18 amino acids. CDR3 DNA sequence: TGTGCCAGCAGCTTAGATGTCCGGGTAGTGGGCTCATACAATGAGCAGTTCTTC. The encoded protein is CASSLDVRVVGSYNEQFF.

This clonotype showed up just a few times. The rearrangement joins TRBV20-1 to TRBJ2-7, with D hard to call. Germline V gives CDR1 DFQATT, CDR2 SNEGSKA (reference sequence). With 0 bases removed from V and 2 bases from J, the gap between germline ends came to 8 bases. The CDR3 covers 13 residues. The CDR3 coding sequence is TGCAGTGCTAGAGATGTGACCGCCTACGAGCAGTACTTC. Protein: CSARDVTAYEQYF.

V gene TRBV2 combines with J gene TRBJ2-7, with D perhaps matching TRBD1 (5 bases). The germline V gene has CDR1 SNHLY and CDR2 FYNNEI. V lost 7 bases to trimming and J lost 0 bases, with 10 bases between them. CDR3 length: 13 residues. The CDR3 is CASIPGHSYEQYF. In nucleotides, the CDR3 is TGTGCCAGCATCCCAGGGCACTCCTACGAGCAGTACTTC.